Sequencing of this T cell receptor beta chain was carried out in a study of cytomegalovirus exposure and HLA in healthy donors. In germline, CDR1 is MGHRA, CDR2 YSYEKL. V trimming: 3 bases; J trimming: 3 bases; junction bases outside the gene matches: 1. This CDR3 has 15 residues. Researchers ran the PCR with 60 Vbeta and 13 Jbeta primers. Clones were sequenced by immunoSEQ multiplex PCR, and TCRdb holds only the in-frame ones, with some missing. Of around 250,000 clones listed, around 81% are singletons. Remarks on this clone: In the same sample, other DNA sequences code for this CDR3.

Material: PBMCs. J is TRBJ2-1 and V is TRBV4-1; 11 nucleotides align to TRBD2. The TCR was taken from a woman in her fifties or sixties in good health and CMV-seropositive. CDR3 sequence reads: CASSQLAGGYNEQFF. CDR3 nucleotide sequence: TGCGCCAGCAGCCAGCTAGCGGGGGGCTACAATGAGCAGTTCTTC.